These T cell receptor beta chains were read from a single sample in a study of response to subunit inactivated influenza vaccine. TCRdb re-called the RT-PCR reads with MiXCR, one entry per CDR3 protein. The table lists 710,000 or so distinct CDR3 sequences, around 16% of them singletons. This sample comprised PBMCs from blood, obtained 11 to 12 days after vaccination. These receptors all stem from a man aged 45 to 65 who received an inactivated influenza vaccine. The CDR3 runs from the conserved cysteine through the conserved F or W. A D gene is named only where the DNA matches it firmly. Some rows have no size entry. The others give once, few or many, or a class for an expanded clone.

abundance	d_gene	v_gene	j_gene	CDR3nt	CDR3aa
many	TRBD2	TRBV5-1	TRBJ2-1	TGCGCCAGCAGCTTGGGTGGGGCTAGCGGGAGCAATGAGCAGTTCTTC	CASSLGGASGSNEQFF
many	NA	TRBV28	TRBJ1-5	TGCGCCAGCAGCTTGTCCGGATTCAATCAGCCCCAGCATTTT	CASSLSGFNQPQHF
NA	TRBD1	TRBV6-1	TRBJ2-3	TGTGCCTGCTGGGGGACAGGAAGCACAGATACGCAGTATTTT	CACWGTGSTDTQYF
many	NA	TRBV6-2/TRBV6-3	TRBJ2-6	TGTGCCAGTTGGGCGGCTGGGGCCAACGTCCTGACTTTC	CASWAAGANVLTF
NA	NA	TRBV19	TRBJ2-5	TGTGCCAGTACCTCCCAGCAGGGGGGGGGACAAGAGACCCAGTACTTC	CASTSQQGGGQETQYF
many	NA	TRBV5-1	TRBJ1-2	TGCGCCAGCAGCCGAGGGAGTTCATATGGCTACACCTTC	CASSRGSSYGYTF
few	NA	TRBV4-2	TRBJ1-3	TGTGCCAGCAGCCAAGCTCGACGTGGGGACGGAAACACCATATATTTT	CASSQARRGDGNTIYF
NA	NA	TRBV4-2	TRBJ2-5	TGTGCCAGCAGCCCTTACTCGGCCACCAGAGAGACCCAGTACTTC	CASSPYSATRETQYF
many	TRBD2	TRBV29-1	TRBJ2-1	TGCAGCTCCAGGACTAGCGGGCTTTCCTACAATGAGCAGTTCTTC	CSSRTSGLSYNEQFF
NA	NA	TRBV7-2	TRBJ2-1	TGTGCCAGCAGCTTAGAGGTCCCAACTTGGTTCTTC	CASSLEVPTWFF
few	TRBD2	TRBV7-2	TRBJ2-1	TGTGCCAGCAGCCGTTGGACTAGCGGGGACAATGAGCAGTTCTTC	CASSRWTSGDNEQFF
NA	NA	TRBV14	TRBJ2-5	TGTGCCAGCAGCCAAGGCTTTGCGGTCCAAGAGACCCAGTACTTC	CASSQGFAVQETQYF
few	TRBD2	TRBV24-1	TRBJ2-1	TGTGCCACCAGTGATTCCAATGGACTAGCCTATAATGAGCAGTTCTTC	CATSDSNGLAYNEQFF
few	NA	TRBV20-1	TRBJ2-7	TGCAGTGCTCCGACTAGCTACGAGCAGTACTTC	CSAPTSYEQYF
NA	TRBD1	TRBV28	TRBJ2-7	TGTGCCAGCAGTTTGACGACAGGGCGGGCCATAAGTAACTCCTACGAGCAGTACTTC	CASSLTTGRAISNSYEQYF
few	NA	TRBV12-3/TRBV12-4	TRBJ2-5	TGTGCCAGCAGGGGACACGGCCAAGAGACCCAGTACTTC	CASRGHGQETQYF
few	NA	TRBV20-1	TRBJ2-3	TGCAGTGCTGACAGCGACCGGGACCCTATGGATACGCAGTATTTT	CSADSDRDPMDTQYF
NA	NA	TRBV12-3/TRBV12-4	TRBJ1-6	TGTGCCAGCAGTTTACCCCCAGGAACACCCCTCCACTTT	CASSLPPGTPLHF
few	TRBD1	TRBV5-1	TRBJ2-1	TGCGCCAGCAGCTTGTTAGAGGGGGCCGTTAGTAATGAGCAGTTCTTC	CASSLLEGAVSNEQFF
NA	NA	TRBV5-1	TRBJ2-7	TGCGCCAGCAGCCTTCCTCGGGGGCCGTCCTACGAGCAGTACTTC	CASSLPRGPSYEQYF
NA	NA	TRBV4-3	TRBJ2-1	TGCGCCAGCAGCTCCGGGACATGGAATGAGCAGTTCTTC	CASSSGTWNEQFF
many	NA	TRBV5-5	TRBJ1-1	TGTGCCAGCAGCTTAGGGGCTTACACTGAAGCTTTCTTT	CASSLGAYTEAFF
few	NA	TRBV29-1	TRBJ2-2	TGCAGCGTTGTTTCGGGATCCCTCTCCGGGGAGCTGTTTTTT	CSVVSGSLSGELFF
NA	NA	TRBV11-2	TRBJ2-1	TGTGCCAGCACCCTGGGGCTAGGCCGCCACAATGAGCAGTTCTTC	CASTLGLGRHNEQFF
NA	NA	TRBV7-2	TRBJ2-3	TGTGCCAGCAGCCGCTGGACAGGGAGGGCGCGTACGCAGTATTTT	CASSRWTGRARTQYF
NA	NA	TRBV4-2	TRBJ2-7	TGTGCCAGCAGCCAAGTAAACTATCATCTGGACGAGCAGTACTTC	CASSQVNYHLDEQYF
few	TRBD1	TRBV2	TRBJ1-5	TGTGCCAGCAAGGGGGCTGGGGGCAATCAGCCCCAGCATTTT	CASKGAGGNQPQHF
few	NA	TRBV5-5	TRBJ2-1	TGTGCCAGCAGCCCGACTCCCTCCCGGCCCTACAATGAGCAGTTCTTC	CASSPTPSRPYNEQFF
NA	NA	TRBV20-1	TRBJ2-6	TGCAGTGCTAGAGATCCTGGGGCCAACGTCCTGACTTTC	CSARDPGANVLTF
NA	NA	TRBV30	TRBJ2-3	TGTGCCTGGAGGACCGGGACAACATTAGCCACAGATACGCAGTATTTT	CAWRTGTTLATDTQYF
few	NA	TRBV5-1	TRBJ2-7	TGCGCCAGCAGCCGGGCCGTCGGCTCCTACGAGCAGTACTTC	CASSRAVGSYEQYF
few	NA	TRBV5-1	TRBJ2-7	TGCGCCAGCAGCTTGATTTGGGGGGAACCTTTCTACGAGCAGTACTTC	CASSLIWGEPFYEQYF
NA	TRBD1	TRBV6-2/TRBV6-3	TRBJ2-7	TGTGCCAGCACGACAGGGGGCCAATCCTACGAGCAGTACTTC	CASTTGGQSYEQYF
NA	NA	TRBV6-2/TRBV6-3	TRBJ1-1	TGTGCCAGCATATTCGGGGGGCAGAACACTGAAGCTTTCTTT	CASIFGGQNTEAFF
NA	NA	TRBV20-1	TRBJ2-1	TGCAGCCCTCATGGGTTGAATGAGCAGTTCTTC	CSPHGLNEQFF
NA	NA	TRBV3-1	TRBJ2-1	TGTGCCAGCAGCCAAGAATTCCTAGCGTCCCACAATGAGCAGTTCTTC	CASSQEFLASHNEQFF
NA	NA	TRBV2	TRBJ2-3	TGTGCCAGCAGTGACGGGACAACTAGCACAGATACGCAGTATTTT	CASSDGTTSTDTQYF
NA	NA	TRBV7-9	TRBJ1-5	TGTGCCAGCAGCTCCGGGCCACATGATCAGCCCCAGCATTTT	CASSSGPHDQPQHF
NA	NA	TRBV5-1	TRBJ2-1	TGCGCCAGCAGCTTGCCGGGAGCTTACAATGAGCAGTTCTTC	CASSLPGAYNEQFF
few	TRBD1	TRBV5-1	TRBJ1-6	TGCGCCAGCAGCCAACAGGGACAGGCGAGCTCCTATAATTCACCCCTCCACTTT	CASSQQGQASSYNSPLHF
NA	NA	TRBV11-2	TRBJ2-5	TGTGCCAGCAGCTTAGAGAGCCGGAGCGAGACCCAGTACTTC	CASSLESRSETQYF
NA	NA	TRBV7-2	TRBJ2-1	TGTGCCAGCAGCGCAAAAGACAGCTCCTACAATGAGCAGTTCTTC	CASSAKDSSYNEQFF
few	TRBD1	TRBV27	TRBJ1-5	TGTGCCAGCAGTACCCGACAGGGAGGGCTCAATCAGCCCCAGCATTTT	CASSTRQGGLNQPQHF
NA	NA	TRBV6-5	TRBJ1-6	TGTGCCAGCAGTTACTCGGAGGGAATGGGGTCACCCCTCCACTTT	CASSYSEGMGSPLHF
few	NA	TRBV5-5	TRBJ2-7	TGTGCCAGCAGCTTGAAGGCGGTGAAGTGGACAAACTACGAGCAGTACTTC	CASSLKAVKWTNYEQYF
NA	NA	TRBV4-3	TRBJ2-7	TGCGCCAGCAGCCAAAGCTTTGTCTCCTACGAGCAGTACTTC	CASSQSFVSYEQYF